This TCR beta chain is drawn from a study of identical twins. Study-wide results and caveats: Invariant MAIT and iNKT cells could partly confound zero-insertion analyses. Researchers reported weaker excess twin sharing in beta out-of-frame sequences.

Among all donors, each was a healthy Caucasian. Looked up from germline, CDR1 is MDHEN and CDR2 is SYDVKM. Trimming pared 7 bases from V and 0 bases from J, leaving 10 bases between. The CDR3 is 13 amino acids. A word on this clonotype: Its antigen remains unidentified.

Template switching introduced a universal primer site, and the cDNA bore unique molecular identifiers. TCRdb ran MiXCR on the 5' RACE reads and lists one entry per CDR3 protein. The sample holds under 250,000 distinct CDR3 sequences; roughly 13% are singletons and the top ten take about 4%. The same data also went into a second study, on yellow fever vaccine responses in identical twins.

The sample comprised memory (CD45RO+) T cells sorted from blood. This receptor was taken from a woman aged 18-29 years in good health. The chain links TRBV28 to TRBJ2-7, with a weak D call TRBD1 (6 bases). For the CDR3, the DNA is TGTGCCAGCACCCAGGGGATCTCCTACGAGCAGTACTTC. Translation: CASTQGISYEQYF.